This passage covers 21 T cell receptor beta chains from one sample sequenced in a study of CD8 T cell repertoires and HIV-1 epitope variants. TCRdb keeps only in-frame clones here, not all; method: immunoSEQ multiplex PCR. The data show roughly 5,400 clones, roughly 60% seen once. Their recognized antigens are unknown. Material: cultured CD8+ T cells derived from PBMCs. The receptors originated from a male donor with HIV.

The chain links TRBV4-3 to TRBJ2-7; no clear D. This CDR3 has 14 residues. Between the trimmed V and J ends, which lost 1 base and 6 bases, there was a span of 13 bases. CDR1 LGHNA and CDR2 YSLEER come from the germline V gene. CDR3 region: CASSQGISVGEQYF. As DNA, the CDR3 is TGCGCCAGCAGCCAAGGAATCTCAGTGGGCGAGCAGTACTTC.

V gene TRBV19 combines with J gene TRBJ2-2, with D possibly matching TRBD2 (6 bases). Germline CDR1 and CDR2: LNHDA and SQIVND (reference sequence). Trimming removed 4 bases from V and 8 bases from J, with 17 bases in between. This CDR3 region has 15 residues. The CDR3 is CASSTGLLLVGELFF. For the CDR3, the DNA is TGTGCCAGTAGTACCGGACTACTTCTGGTTGGGGAGCTGTTTTTT.

The chain carries TRBV28 and TRBJ2-7, with D maybe TRBD2 (6 bases). Per germline, CDR1 MDHEN and CDR2 SYDVKM. The CDR3 sequence is 14 residues long. Trimming removed 2 bases at V and 3 bases at J, with 11 bases between. The CDR3 DNA sequence: TGTGCCAGCAGTTTAGTCATTAGCGGCTACGAGCAGTACTTC. Residues: CASSLVISGYEQYF.

This clone has a single count. V and J are TRBV4-3 and TRBJ2-2; 8 positions agree with TRBD2. The CDR3 contains 17 residues. Germline V gives CDR1 LGHNA, CDR2 YSLEER. V was clipped by 2 bases and J by 2 bases; unmatched bases: 7. CDR3 nucleotide sequence: TGCGCCAGCAGCCAAAGATCGGGGGGGCCCAACACCGGGGAGCTGTTTTTT. Residues: CASSQRSGGPNTGELFF.

The rearrangement uses TRBV11-2 and TRBJ1-2, with D perhaps TRBD1 (5 bases). V was clipped by 2 bases and J by 4 bases, with 11 bases between them. There are 14 residues in the CDR3. Per the germline V gene, CDR1 is SGHAT and CDR2 is FQNNGV. The CDR3 sequence is CASSLSAGSYGYTF. CDR3 nucleotides: TGTGCCAGCAGCTTATCGGCAGGGTCCTATGGCTACACCTTC.

The rearrangement links TRBV30 to TRBJ1-1; D is perhaps TRBD1 (6 bases). CDR1 and CDR2 from the germline V gene are GTSNPN and SVGIG (reference sequence). The CDR3 is 13 residues long. V lost 0 bases to trimming and J lost 6 bases, with 11 bases between them. CDR3 bases: TGTGCCTGGAGTGTAATGAGGGGGGCTGAAGCTTTCTTT. Its protein is CAWSVMRGAEAFF.

This clone was observed a handful of times. The chain links TRBV28 to TRBJ2-7; D remains ambiguous. The CDR3 sequence is 14 residues long. V dropped 3 bases and J dropped 1 base, with 10 bases sitting between them. In germline, CDR1 is MDHEN, CDR2 SYDVKM. CDR3 DNA sequence: TGTGCCAGCAGTTTCCCAGGCTATTCCTACGAGCAGTACTTC. As protein: CASSFPGYSYEQYF.

Here the CDR3 reads CSVLDGPYEQYF. DNA for the CDR3: TGCAGCGTACTCGACGGGCCCTACGAGCAGTACTTC. The chain links TRBV29-1 to TRBJ2-7; D remains unclear. The CDR3 extends over 12 amino acids. Looked up from germline, CDR1 is SQVTM and CDR2 is ANQGSEA. V dropped 6 bases and J dropped 2 bases, with 11 bases sitting between them.

The rearrangement links TRBV6-1 to TRBJ1-2; maybe TRBD1 (5 bases). Per the germline V gene, CDR1 is MNHNS and CDR2 is SASEGT. This CDR3 has 14 amino acids. V lost 2 bases to trimming and J lost 11 bases, with 18 bases between them. Here the CDR3 DNA reads TGTGCCAGCAGTGAATCCGGACGGACAATAAGGTACACCTTC. Translating it yields CASSESGRTIRYTF.

V gene TRBV9 combines with J gene TRBJ2-5, with D possibly being TRBD2 (5 bases). Trimming shortened V by 4 bases and J by 2 bases, and 15 bases separated the two germline ends. There are 15 residues in the CDR3. Germline CDR1 SGDLS, CDR2 YYNGEE. This chain's CDR3 is CASSSAGIDQETQYF. The CDR3 DNA reads TGTGCCAGCAGCTCCGCCGGGATAGATCAAGAGACCCAGTACTTC.

The J gene is TRBJ2-7, the V gene TRBV4-1, with D possibly matching TRBD1 (5 bases). With 0 bases removed from V and 0 bases from J, the gap between germline ends came to 12 bases. Per the germline V gene, CDR1 is MGHRA and CDR2 is YSYEKL. This CDR3 comprises 16 residues. The CDR3 DNA reads TGCGCCAGCAGCCAAGAGGGGCAGGCCTACTCCTACGAGCAGTACTTC. Protein sequence: CASSQEGQAYSYEQYF.

V and J are TRBV27 and TRBJ1-1; 9 nucleotides align to TRBD1. V dropped 2 bases and J dropped 8; count of bases not matched to a gene: 0. The CDR3 spans 12 residues. Germline V gene data show CDR1 as MNHEY and CDR2 as SMNVEV (reference sequence). CDR3 sequence (DNA): TGTGCCAGCAGTTTAGGGACAGGGGAAGCTTTCTTT. Translating gives CASSLGTGEAFF.

The V gene is TRBV28, the J gene TRBJ2-7, with TRBD1 matching over 7 bases. Germline-derived CDR1 and CDR2 are MDHEN and SYDVKM. This CDR3 is 12 amino acids long. V was pared by 6 bases and J by 5 bases, with 4 bases of the junction left unmatched. The CDR3 DNA is TGTGCCAGCAGCCTAGACAGGGACGAGCAGTACTTC. This codes for CASSLDRDEQYF. The full variable domain, in which reference TRBV28 and TRBJ2-7 provide the parts outside the CDR3, is DVKVTQSSRYLVKRTGEKVFLECVQDMDHENMFWYRQDPGLGLRLIYFSYDVKMKEKGDIPEGYSVSREKKERFSLILESASTNQTSMYLCASSLDRDEQYFGPGTRLTVT.

This clone showed up just a few times. The chain joins TRBV10-2 to TRBJ1-5, with 9 nucleotides matching TRBD1. The ends lost 2 bases at V and 0 bases at J; junction bases unmatched: 2. The CDR3 has 16 residues. The germline V gene has CDR1 WSHSY and CDR2 SAAADI. Here the CDR3 DNA reads TGCGCCAGCAGTGAGGGGACAGGGTTTAGCAATCAGCCCCAGCATTTT. It specifies CASSEGTGFSNQPQHF.

There are a few counts of this clone. The chain links TRBV15 to TRBJ2-1; 11 nucleotides align to TRBD2. The CDR3 runs to 19 residues. J gave up 0 bases and V 0 bases, and 7 bases lay outside the gene matches. CDR1 LNHNV and CDR2 YYDKDF come from the germline V gene (reference sequence). The CDR3 loop is CATSRDRLAGGSSYNEQFF. DNA for the CDR3: TGTGCCACCAGCAGAGATCGGCTAGCGGGGGGAAGCTCCTACAATGAGCAGTTCTTC.

V is TRBV11-2 and J is TRBJ1-3, with TRBD1 as a possible D gene (5 bases). The CDR3 has 17 residues. V lost 3 bases, J lost 0 bases, and 15 bases lay in between. CDR1 SGHAT and CDR2 FQNNGV come from the germline V gene. The CDR3 sequence is CASSFPSQGNSGNTIYF. In DNA form, the CDR3 reads TGTGCCAGCAGCTTCCCCTCGCAGGGTAACTCTGGAAACACCATATATTTT.

The chain carries TRBV7-2 and TRBJ2-7; TRBD2 is a possible D gene (6 bases). Germline V gene lookup returns CDR1 SGHTA and CDR2 FQGNSA. The ends were cut back, 2 bases at V and 6 bases at J, with 8 bases in the middle. This CDR3 is 12 amino acids long. The CDR3: CASSLRAGEQYF. Here the CDR3 DNA reads TGTGCCAGCAGCTTACGAGCGGGCGAGCAGTACTTC.

V and J are TRBV10-1 and TRBJ2-1; no reliable D call. This CDR3 comprises 8 residues. V was clipped by 11 bases and J by 13 bases, with 9 bases between them. Germline-derived CDR1 and CDR2 are WNHNN and SYGVQD (reference sequence). In DNA, the CDR3 is TGCGCCCCTCTTGAACAGTTCTTC. It encodes CAPLEQFF.

The gene calls are TRBV19 and TRBJ2-7, with TRBD2 matching 10 bases. Germline values: CDR1 LNHDA, CDR2 SQIVND (reference sequence). The CDR3 extends over 14 amino acids. V was clipped by 5 bases and J by 3 bases; unmatched bases: 4. The CDR3 protein is CASSEASGSYEQYF. CDR3 bases: TGTGCCAGTAGTGAGGCTAGCGGGAGCTACGAGCAGTACTTC. The variable domain in full, completed from reference TRBV19 and TRBJ2-7, reads DGGITQSPKYLFRKEGQNVTLSCEQNLNHDAMYWYRQDPGQGLRLIYYSQIVNDFQKGDIAEGYSVSREKKESFPLTVTSAQKNPTAFYLCASSEASGSYEQYFGPGTRLTVT.

This chain links TRBV28 with TRBJ1-2; D is possibly TRBD1 (5 bases). V dropped 3 bases and J dropped 8 bases, with 22 bases sitting between them. Germline V gene data show CDR1 as MDHEN and CDR2 as SYDVKM. This CDR3 region has 16 residues. CDR3 DNA: TGTGCCAGCAGTTTTATCGGGACGCCCCGTATAAGCGGCTACACCTTC. It yields the protein CASSFIGTPRISGYTF.

This clone was recorded a few times. V gene TRBV15 combines with J gene TRBJ1-5; D remains unclear. Germline assignment: CDR1 LNHNV and CDR2 YYDKDF (reference sequence). The CDR3 sequence is 16 residues long. The V gene lost 0 bases and the J gene lost 2 bases, with 11 bases spanning the gap. Here the CDR3 reads CATSRDTGIGNQPQHF. DNA of the CDR3: TGTGCCACCAGCAGAGATACGGGAATCGGCAATCAGCCCCAGCATTTT.